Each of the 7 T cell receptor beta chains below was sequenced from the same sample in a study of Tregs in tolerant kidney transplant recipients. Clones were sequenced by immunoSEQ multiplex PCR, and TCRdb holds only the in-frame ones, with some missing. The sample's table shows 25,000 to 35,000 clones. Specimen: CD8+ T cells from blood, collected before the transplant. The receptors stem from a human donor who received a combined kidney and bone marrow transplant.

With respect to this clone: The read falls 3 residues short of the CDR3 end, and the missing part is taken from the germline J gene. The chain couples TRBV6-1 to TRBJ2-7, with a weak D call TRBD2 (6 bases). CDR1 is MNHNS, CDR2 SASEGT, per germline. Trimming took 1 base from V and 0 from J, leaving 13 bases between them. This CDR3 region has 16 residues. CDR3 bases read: TGTGCCAGCAGTGAAGGACCGGGACTGCCCTCCTACGAG. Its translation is CASSEGPGLPSYE. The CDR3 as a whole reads CASSEGPGLPSYEQYF.

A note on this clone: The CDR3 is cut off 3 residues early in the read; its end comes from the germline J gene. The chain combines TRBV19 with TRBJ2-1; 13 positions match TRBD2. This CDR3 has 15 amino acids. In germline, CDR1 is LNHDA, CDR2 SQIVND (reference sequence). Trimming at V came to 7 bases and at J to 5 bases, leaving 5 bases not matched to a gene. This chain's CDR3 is CASTIGTSGNNEQFF. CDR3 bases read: TGTGCCAGTACCATTGGGACTAGCGGGAACAATGAG.

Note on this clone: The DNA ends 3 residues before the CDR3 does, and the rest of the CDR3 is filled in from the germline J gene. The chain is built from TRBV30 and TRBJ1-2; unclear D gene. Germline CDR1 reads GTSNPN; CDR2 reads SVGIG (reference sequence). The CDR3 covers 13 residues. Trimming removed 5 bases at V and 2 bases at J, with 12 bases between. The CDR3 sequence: CAWRGSENYGYTF. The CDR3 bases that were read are TGTGCCTGGCGTGGCAGTGAAAACTATGGC.

The CDR3 loop reads CASSDPGQGFSGGYTF. The part of the CDR3 DNA that was read is TGTGCCAGCAGCGATCCGGGACAGGGTTTCTCAGGTGGC. The chain employs TRBV5-4 and TRBJ1-2; 9 bases map to TRBD1. With the read ending 3 residues before the CDR3 end, the germline J gene is used to fill in that end. Trimming at V came to 4 bases and at J to 7 bases, leaving 14 bases not matched to a gene. CDR3 length equals 16 residues. Germline values: CDR1 SGHNT, CDR2 YYREEE (reference sequence). Drawing the rest from reference TRBV5-4 and TRBJ1-2, the complete variable domain is ETGVTQSPTHLIKTRGQQVTLRCSSQSGHNTVSWYQQALGQGPQFIFQYYREEENGRGNFPPRFSGLQFPNYSSELNVNALELDDSALYLCASSDPGQGFSGGYTFGSGTRLTVV.

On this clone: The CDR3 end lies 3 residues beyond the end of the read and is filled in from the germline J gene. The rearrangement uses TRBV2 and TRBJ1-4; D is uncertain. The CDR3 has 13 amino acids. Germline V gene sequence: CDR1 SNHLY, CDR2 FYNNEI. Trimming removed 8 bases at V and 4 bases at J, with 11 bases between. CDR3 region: CASRPAGNEKLFF. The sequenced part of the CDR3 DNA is TGTGCCAGCCGGCCGGCGGGTAATGAAAAA.

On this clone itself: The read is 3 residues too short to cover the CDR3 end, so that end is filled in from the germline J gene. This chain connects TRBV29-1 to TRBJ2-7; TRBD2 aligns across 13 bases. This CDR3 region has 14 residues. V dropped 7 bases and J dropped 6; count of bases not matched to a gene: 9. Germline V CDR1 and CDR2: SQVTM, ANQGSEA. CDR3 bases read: TGCAGCGCATGGGGACTAGCGGGAAATTCCGAG. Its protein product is CSAWGLAGNSE. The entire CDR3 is CSAWGLAGNSEQYF.

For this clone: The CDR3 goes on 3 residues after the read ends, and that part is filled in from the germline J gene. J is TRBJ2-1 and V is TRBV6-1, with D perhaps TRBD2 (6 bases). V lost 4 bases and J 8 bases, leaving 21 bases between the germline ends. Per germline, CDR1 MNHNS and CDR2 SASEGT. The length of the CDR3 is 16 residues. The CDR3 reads CASSGLAGLPADEQFF. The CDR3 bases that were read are TGTGCCAGCAGTGGGCTGGCGGGACTCCCGGCGGATGAG.